This T cell receptor beta chain comes out of a study of blood T cell repertoires in COVID-19. Generated by immunoSEQ multiplex PCR, the TCRdb table keeps only in-frame clones and is missing some. The profile shows about 95,000 clones, approximately 91% of them singletons. V shed 10 bases, J shed 2 bases, and the junction held 11 bases outside the gene matches. From germline, CDR1 is LNHDA and CDR2 SQIVND (reference sequence). This CDR3 has 15 residues. This clone was seen just once. This clonotype originated in a woman aged 70 to 79 with acute or convalescent COVID-19. V and J are TRBV19 and TRBJ2-7, with 10 nucleotides matching TRBD1. The specimen sequenced was peripheral blood. DNA of the CDR3: TGTGCCACGACCCGCGGGGACAGGGGACCCTACGAGCAGTACTTC. This encodes CATTRGDRGPYEQYF. The full variable domain, completed using reference TRBV19 and TRBJ2-7, is DGGITQSPKYLFRKEGQNVTLSCEQNLNHDAMYWYRQDPGQGLRLIYYSQIVNDFQKGDIAEGYSVSREKKESFPLTVTSAQKNPTAFYLCATTRGDRGPYEQYFGPGTRLTVT.